This is a list of T cell receptor beta chains from one sample in a study of cytomegalovirus exposure and HLA in healthy donors. Produced via immunoSEQ multiplex PCR; TCRdb's table is partial and in-frame only. The sample lists around 240,000 clones, about 80% occurring once. The material sequenced was PBMCs. The receptors here all came from a woman aged 40-49 years in good health and CMV-seropositive. Both conserved end residues are part of each CDR3. The order of the fields is V gene, clone size, D gene, J gene, CDR3 protein, CDR3 DNA. A D gene is named only where the DNA matches it firmly. Size values are once, few and many counts, or a class for expanded clones, and some rows have none.

>TRBV21-1|few|-|TRBJ2-5
CASSKTDGGAFGETQYF
TGTGCCAGCAGCAAAACTGACGGGGGGGCCTTCGGAGAGACCCAGTACTTC
>TRBV5-4|-|TRBD1|TRBJ1-1
CASSSKQGIWAEAFF
TGTGCCAGCAGCTCCAAACAGGGGATATGGGCTGAAGCTTTCTTT
>TRBV4-2|-|-|TRBJ2-5
CASSQEGALGETQYF
TGTGCCAGCAGCCAAGAGGGGGCGCTCGGGGAGACCCAGTACTTC
>TRBV10-3|-|TRBD2|TRBJ2-1
CAIMPTSGQYNEQFF
TGTGCCATCATGCCGACTAGCGGACAGTACAATGAGCAGTTCTTC
>TRBV14|-|-|TRBJ2-6
CASSPIQGPHSGANVLTF
TGTGCCAGCAGCCCCATACAGGGCCCCCACTCTGGGGCCAACGTCCTGACTTTC
>TRBV7-9|-|-|TRBJ1-3
CASSLTQGHGNTIYF
TGTGCCAGCAGCTTAACCCAGGGTCATGGAAACACCATATATTTT
>TRBV7-9|-|TRBD1|TRBJ1-4
CASSLGQGADEKLFF
TGTGCCAGCAGCTTAGGGCAGGGGGCCGATGAAAAACTGTTTTTT
>TRBV30|-|-|TRBJ2-7
CAWREGGGYEQYF
TGTGCCTGGAGAGAGGGGGGGGGCTACGAGCAGTACTTC
>TRBV9|few|-|TRBJ1-2
CASSVATGGDLRGGYTF
TGTGCCAGCAGCGTAGCTACAGGAGGGGACCTTAGGGGTGGCTACACCTTC
>TRBV18|once|-|TRBJ2-2
CASSSYRDSAGELFF
TGTGCCAGCTCATCATACAGGGATAGTGCCGGGGAGCTGTTTTTT
>TRBV10-3|few|TRBD1|TRBJ1-4
CAISESGTGPNEKLFF
TGTGCCATCAGTGAGTCGGGGACAGGGCCTAATGAAAAACTGTTTTTT
>TRBV7-9|-|TRBD1|TRBJ1-4
CSSSPQGARDNEKLFF
TGTTCCAGCAGCCCACAGGGGGCGCGGGATAATGAAAAACTGTTTTTT
>TRBV6-1|-|-|TRBJ1-1
CASSAFRTNTEAFF
TGTGCCAGCAGCGCCTTTAGAACGAACACTGAAGCTTTCTTT
>TRBV28|-|-|TRBJ1-5
CASRRQFNQPQHF
TGTGCCAGCAGGCGACAGTTCAATCAGCCCCAGCATTTT
>TRBV7-3|-|-|TRBJ2-7
CASSLRDGVAYEQYF
TGTGCCAGCAGCTTAAGAGACGGGGTCGCCTACGAGCAGTACTTC
>TRBV6-1|-|-|TRBJ2-2
CASSKMSVTGELFF
TGTGCCAGCAGTAAAATGTCGGTCACCGGGGAGCTGTTTTTT
>TRBV11-2|-|TRBD2|TRBJ2-3
CASSSGGGNTDTQYF
TGTGCCAGCAGCTCCGGGGGAGGGAACACAGATACGCAGTATTTT
>TRBV6-5|-|TRBD1|TRBJ1-2
CAMTYTTGANYGYTF
TGTGCCATGACTTATACGACAGGGGCCAACTATGGCTACACCTTC
>TRBV6-6|-|TRBD2|TRBJ2-4
CASSYGTSGSSLNF
TGTGCCAGCAGCTATGGGACTAGCGGGAGTTCTCTGAACTTC
>TRBV5-6|-|TRBD1|TRBJ1-1
CASSLTGGTEAFF
TGTGCCAGCAGCTTGACAGGGGGTACTGAAGCTTTCTTT
>TRBV6-1|-|-|TRBJ1-3
CASSEMGLSGNTIYF
TGTGCCAGCAGTGAAATGGGGCTTTCGGGAAACACCATATATTTT
>TRBV10-2|few|-|TRBJ1-1
CASSPDRINTEAFF
TGCGCCAGCAGCCCTGACAGGATTAACACTGAAGCTTTCTTT
>TRBV19|-|TRBD1|TRBJ1-5
CASSILQGAGQPQHF
TGTGCCAGTAGTATATTGCAGGGGGCTGGTCAGCCCCAGCATTTT
>TRBV2|-|TRBD2|TRBJ2-1
CASRPTSGRNNEQFF
TGTGCCAGCAGACCTACTAGCGGGAGAAACAATGAGCAGTTCTTC
>TRBV30|-|TRBD1|TRBJ1-5
CAWNSGGGQPQHF
TGTGCCTGGAACTCAGGGGGCGGGCAGCCCCAGCATTTT